This T cell receptor (beta chain) comes out of a study of cytomegalovirus exposure and HLA in healthy donors. As concerns this clone: Antigen unknown.

General observations from the study: In a later analysis, a genetic analysis reported fewer productive-TCR N-insertions in an Asian-associated ancestry cluster than the cohort average. At a 0.05 false discovery rate, a later analysis found some 17,000 TCR beta sequences to be associated with HLA alleles.

Researchers ran the PCR with 60 Vbeta and 13 Jbeta primers. The authors' processing: There were about 88 million unique TCR beta chains by a later count, and about 11 million of them were shared. Profiled with immunoSEQ multiplex PCR; TCRdb holds only in-frame clones, not every one. For V, J and clone size, that table is used; D and trimming come from the DNA. The sample includes 100,000 to 150,000 clones, around 82% seen only once; the top ten take 1% to 1.5%. This CDR3 contains 14 residues. Germline CDR1 and CDR2: LNHDA and SQIVND (reference sequence). V lost 0 bases to trimming and J lost 8 bases, with 13 bases between them.

The TCR was taken from a female donor in good health and CMV-seronegative. Source material: PBMCs. The V call is TRBV19, the J call TRBJ1-2; D is undetermined. CDR3 protein: CASSIDREHGGYTF. The CDR3 DNA reads as TGTGCCAGTAGTATAGATCGGGAGCATGGCGGCTACACCTTC.